This T cell receptor beta chain emerged from a study of T cells in Graves' hyperthyroidism and ophthalmopathy. The investigators amplified TCR beta CDR3 regions from RNA transcripts. With the HTBI primer set, the TCR CDR3 went through a first round of RT-PCR. MiXCR was run by TCRdb on the multiplex PCR reads, yielding one entry per CDR3 protein. The data hold approximately 610,000 distinct CDR3 sequences, with 14% to 15% observed a single time. Each diagnosis drew on symptoms, thyroxine, TRAb, thyroid ultrasound and orbital computed tomography findings. J was trimmed by 3 bases and V by 4 bases; bases with no gene match: 5. Germline V gene lookup returns CDR1 MDHEN and CDR2 SYDVKM. This CDR3 has 15 amino acids. Many counts were recorded for this clonotype.

Material: blood. This sequence was found in a woman in her thirties or forties with Graves' ophthalmopathy. The chain has TRBV28 and TRBJ1-1, with 10 positions matching TRBD1. The CDR3 coding sequence is TGTGCCAGCAGTTCCGGGACAGGGGTATACACTGAAGCTTTCTTT. The encoded protein is CASSSGTGVYTEAFF.